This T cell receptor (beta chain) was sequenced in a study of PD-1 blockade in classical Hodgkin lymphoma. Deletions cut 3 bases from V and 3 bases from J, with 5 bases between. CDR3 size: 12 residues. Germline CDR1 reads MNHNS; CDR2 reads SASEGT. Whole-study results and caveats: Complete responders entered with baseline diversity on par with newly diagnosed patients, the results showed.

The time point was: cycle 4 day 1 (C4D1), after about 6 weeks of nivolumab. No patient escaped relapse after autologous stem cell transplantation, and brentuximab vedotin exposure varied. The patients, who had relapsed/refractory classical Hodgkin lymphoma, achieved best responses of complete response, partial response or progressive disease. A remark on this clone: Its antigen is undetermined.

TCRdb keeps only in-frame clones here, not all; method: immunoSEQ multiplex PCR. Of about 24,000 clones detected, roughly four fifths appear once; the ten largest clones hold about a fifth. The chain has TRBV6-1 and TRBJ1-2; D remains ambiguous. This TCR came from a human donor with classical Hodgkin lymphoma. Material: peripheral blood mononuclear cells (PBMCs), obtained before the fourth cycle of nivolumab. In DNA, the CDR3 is TGTGCCAGCAGTGAGTCAGACTATGGCTACACCTTC. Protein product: CASSESDYGYTF.